Following are 16 T cell receptor beta chains from one sample sequenced in a study of OX40 agonist ivuxolimab in advanced cancers. Produced via immunoSEQ multiplex PCR; TCRdb's table is partial and in-frame only. Of 55,000 to 65,000 clones detected, 85% appear once; the ten largest clones hold around 3.8%. The sample consisted of CD4+ or CD8+ T cells sorted from blood, taken in a trial of the OX40 agonist ivuxolimab. Receptors originate from an adult with an advanced solid tumor such as melanoma, head and neck, liver or kidney cancer.

This sequence joins TRBV7-8 and TRBJ2-3, with 8 positions matching TRBD1. From germline, CDR1 is SGHVS and CDR2 FQNEAQ. Losses at the gene ends were 4 bases for V and 2 bases for J; bases not matched to a gene: 5. This CDR3 comprises 15 residues. CDR3 residues: CASSYGQGNTDTQYF. The DNA of the CDR3 is TGTGCCAGCAGCTACGGACAGGGAAACACAGATACGCAGTATTTT.

The V call is TRBV5-1, the J call TRBJ1-1; maybe TRBD1 (6 bases). Trimming removed 0 bases at V and 8 bases at J, with 11 bases between. Germline V CDR1 and CDR2: SGHRS, YFSETQ. This CDR3 contains 13 residues. The CDR3, as DNA: TGCGCCAGCAGCTTGGCCGACAGGCAAGAAGCTTTCTTT. It specifies CASSLADRQEAFF.

The DNA of the CDR3 is TGCGCCAGCAGTTCAGGAATACCTAATGAAAAACTGTTTTTT. Encoded protein: CASSSGIPNEKLFF. This chain uses TRBV10-2 with TRBJ1-4; no reliable D call. The V end was cut by 5 bases, the J end by 3 bases, with 10 bases between. The CDR3 covers 14 residues. CDR1 and CDR2 from the germline V gene are WSHSY and SAAADI.

This rearrangement joins TRBV4-1 to TRBJ2-7; D is unclear. This CDR3 region has 17 residues. Trimming stripped 0 bases from V and 0 bases from J, with 15 bases between. CDR1 is MGHRA, CDR2 YSYEKL, per germline. The CDR3 spells CASSQDPRSGHSYEQYF. The CDR3 DNA follows: TGCGCCAGCAGCCAAGATCCCAGATCCGGCCACTCCTACGAGCAGTACTTC.

The V call is TRBV29-1, the J call TRBJ2-3; 7 positions match TRBD1. Trimming cost V 7 bases and J 1 base; bases outside gene matches: 11. The germline V gene has CDR1 SQVTM and CDR2 ANQGSEA. CDR3 size: 15 residues. The CDR3 spells CSGSSGTVGTDTQYF. DNA for the CDR3: TGCAGCGGAAGTTCCGGGACAGTTGGCACAGATACGCAGTATTTT.

The rearrangement links TRBV5-4 to TRBJ2-6, with TRBD2 matching 9 bases. The germline V gene encodes CDR1 SGHNT and CDR2 YYREEE (reference sequence). V lost 9 bases, J lost 1 base, and 2 bases stayed unmatched. This CDR3 spans 14 amino acids. CDR3 in DNA: TGTGCCACTAGCGGGATGTCTGGGGCCAACGTCCTGACTTTC. It specifies CATSGMSGANVLTF.

The rearrangement joins TRBV27 to TRBJ2-7; 10 bases are a match to TRBD2. The CDR3 extends over 16 amino acids. The germline CDR1 and CDR2 sequences are MNHEY and SMNVEV (reference sequence). After removal of 4 bases from V and 4 bases from J, the junction contained 10 bases not matched to a gene. The CDR3 region is CASSSLGAGGPYEQYF. CDR3 coding DNA: TGTGCCAGCAGTTCCCTGGGAGCGGGAGGGCCGTACGAGCAGTACTTC.

The chain joins TRBV5-4 to TRBJ2-7; D not certain. CDR1 is SGHNT, CDR2 YYREEE, per germline (reference sequence). The CDR3 extends over 14 amino acids. V lost 0 bases, J lost 6 bases, and 13 bases lay in between. CDR3 sequence (DNA): TGTGCCAGCAGCTTGGAATTAGCCTCGGGCGAGCAGTACTTC. This codes for CASSLELASGEQYF. Drawing the rest from reference TRBV5-4 and TRBJ2-7, the complete variable domain is ETGVTQSPTHLIKTRGQQVTLRCSSQSGHNTVSWYQQALGQGPQFIFQYYREEENGRGNFPPRFSGLQFPNYSSELNVNALELDDSALYLCASSLELASGEQYFGPGTRLTVT.

This clone has a handful of counts. The rearrangement links TRBV19 to TRBJ2-7; 9 nucleotides align to TRBD1. The CDR3 is 17 residues long. V lost 4 bases, J lost 0 bases, and 10 bases stayed unmatched. The germline V gene encodes CDR1 LNHDA and CDR2 SQIVND (reference sequence). CDR3 sequence: CASSRGLGTGSSYEQYF. The CDR3 nucleotides are TGTGCCAGTAGTAGGGGGCTCGGGACAGGGAGCTCCTACGAGCAGTACTTC.

The genes are TRBV11-2 and TRBJ1-4; no definite D call. CDR3 size: 14 residues. V gave up 5 bases and J gave up 7 bases, with 14 bases separating them. CDR1 is SGHAT, CDR2 FQNNGV, per germline. CDR3 sequence: CASSRAGETEKLFF. The CDR3 bases are TGTGCCAGCAGCCGGGCTGGGGAAACTGAAAAACTGTTTTTT.

CDR3 region: CASSWLPAGNTGELFF. The CDR3 DNA reads TGTGCCAGCAGTTGGCTGCCAGCGGGGAACACCGGGGAGCTGTTTTTT. The rearrangement uses TRBV7-2 and TRBJ2-2, with a tentative D call TRBD2 (6 bases). The CDR3 has 16 amino acids. V was cut by 6 bases and J by 1 base, with 15 bases left in between. Germline CDR1 SGHTA, CDR2 FQGNSA.

This clone has just one count. The chain joins TRBV7-2 to TRBJ2-2, with D unclear. Germline CDR1 reads SGHTA; CDR2 reads FQGNSA. CDR3 size: 14 residues. V was trimmed by 3 bases and J by 4 bases, leaving 9 bases between them. CDR3 nucleotides: TGTGCCAGCAGCTTCCTAGGGCCCACCGGGGAGCTGTTTTTT. Encoded protein: CASSFLGPTGELFF.

DNA of the CDR3: TGTGCCAGCAGCCAATCAGGGGGGCCGGGGACCGGGGAGCTGTTTTTT. Translated, it gives CASSQSGGPGTGELFF. This chain connects TRBV7-6 to TRBJ2-2; possible D gene TRBD1, 7 bases. Germline CDR1 is SGHVS and CDR2 is FNYEAQ. This CDR3 has 16 residues. The V end was cut by 5 bases, the J end by 5 bases, with 18 bases between.

The rearrangement joins TRBV6-5 to TRBJ1-2; TRBD1 matches 7 bases. The CDR3 is 15 amino acids. The J segment lost 5 bases and the V segment lost 8 bases, leaving 14 bases of the junction unmatched. CDR1 and CDR2 (germline): MNHEY, SVGAGI. CDR3 protein: CASVKQGPGVYGYTF. DNA of the CDR3: TGTGCCAGCGTTAAACAGGGGCCCGGGGTTTATGGCTACACCTTC.

This chain connects TRBV5-6 to TRBJ2-1; D is ambiguous. This CDR3 region has 13 residues. Germline CDR1 reads SGHDT; CDR2 reads YYEEEE. V was shortened by 4 bases and J by 7 bases, with 12 bases between the two germline ends. CDR3 coding DNA: TGTGCCAGCAGCCGTCCACCTAAGAATGAGCAGTTCTTC. Amino acids: CASSRPPKNEQFF.

This sequence joins TRBV7-9 and TRBJ2-5, with D unclear. V gave up 3 bases and J gave up 2 bases, with 10 bases separating them. The CDR3 length is 14 residues. The germline CDR1 and CDR2 sequences are SEHNR and FQNEAQ (reference sequence). The CDR3 reads CASSFKDGQETQYF. In DNA, the CDR3 is TGTGCCAGCAGCTTCAAGGACGGACAAGAGACCCAGTACTTC.